Below, 31 T cell receptor beta chains from the same sample are listed, as sequenced in a study of blood T cell repertoires in COVID-19. Here immunoSEQ multiplex PCR was the method, and the copy in TCRdb shows in-frame clones only, minus some. The table has 360,000 or so clones, approximately 91% seen once. The sample was PBMCs or T cells enriched from blood (not recorded which). The receptors stem from a young woman who had been exposed to COVID-19.

This chain uses TRBV6-6 with TRBJ2-2; D perhaps matches TRBD2 (6 bases). Germline assignment: CDR1 MNHNY and CDR2 SVGAGI (reference sequence). Trimming shortened V by 2 bases and J by 6 bases, and 7 bases separated the two germline ends. The CDR3 sequence is 13 residues long. The CDR3 nucleotides read TGTGCCAGCAGTTACGGCGGGGCCGGGGAGCTGTTTTTT. It is translated as CASSYGGAGELFF.

The V and J genes are TRBV6-5 and TRBJ2-2; 11 nucleotides match TRBD2. V lost 7 bases to trimming and J lost 4 bases; unmatched junction nucleotides: 5. The germline V gene has CDR1 MNHEY and CDR2 SVGAGI. This CDR3 region has 15 residues. The CDR3 DNA reads TGTGCCAGCACCGGGACTAGCGGCCCCACCGGGGAGCTGTTTTTT. Protein: CASTGTSGPTGELFF.

This chain joins TRBV7-6 and TRBJ1-5, with TRBD1 matching 7 bases. V gave up 5 bases and J gave up 2 bases; unmatched junction bases: 6. Germline V gives CDR1 SGHVS, CDR2 FNYEAQ. The CDR3 contains 15 residues. This CDR3 is CASSRETGGNQPQHF. In DNA form, the CDR3 reads TGTGCCAGCAGCCGAGAAACAGGGGGCAATCAGCCCCAGCATTTT.

V is TRBV6-5 and J is TRBJ2-5; D may be TRBD1 (5 bases). Per germline, CDR1 MNHEY and CDR2 SVGAGI. The CDR3 totals 14 residues. The V and J ends lost 0 bases and 1 base respectively, with 6 bases between them. CDR3 residues: CASSYSDTQETQYF. CDR3 sequence (DNA): TGTGCCAGCAGTTACTCGGACACCCAAGAGACCCAGTACTTC.

This clone was counted once. Here the CDR3 DNA reads TGTGCCAGCAAAGGCAGAGCGTCTGGAAACACCATATATTTT. Translation: CASKGRASGNTIYF. The chain carries TRBV9 and TRBJ1-3; D gene unclear. The CDR3 contains 14 residues. CDR1 is SGDLS and CDR2 is YYNGEE in the germline V gene. Trimming took off 6 bases at V and 1 base at J, with 11 bases between the two ends. Drawing the rest from reference TRBV9 and TRBJ1-3, the complete variable domain is DSGVTQTPKHLITATGQRVTLRCSPRSGDLSVYWYQQSLDQGLQFLIQYYNGEERAKGNILERFSAQQFPDLHSELNLSSLELGDSALYFCASKGRASGNTIYFGEGSWLTVV.

This rearrangement joins TRBV25-1 to TRBJ2-2; 11 bases are shared with TRBD2. The V gene end was trimmed by 4 bases and the J gene end by 7 bases; junction bases not matched to a gene: 11. Germline assignment: CDR1 MGHDK and CDR2 SYGVNS. The CDR3 totals 17 residues. The CDR3 DNA reads as TGTGCCAGCAGTGGCAGACTAGCGGGGCCCACGGTCGGGGAGCTGTTTTTT. Amino acid sequence: CASSGRLAGPTVGELFF.

As to this clone: The junction and the germline gene differ at one end; a read error may be behind it. The chain carries TRBV7-7 and TRBJ2-3; 8 bases map to TRBD2. The CDR3 has 18 amino acids. The germline CDR1 and CDR2 sequences are SSHAT and FNYEAQ (reference sequence). The CDR3 DNA sequence: TGTGCTAGCAGTCTTGATCCACCGGGGGCGGGAGGTGCAGATACGCAGTATTTT. This encodes CASSLDPPGAGGADTQYF.

V is TRBV27 and J is TRBJ1-1, with a tentative D call TRBD1 (5 bases). CDR3 size: 15 residues. The V end lost 3 bases, the J end lost 2 bases, and 13 bases lay between the germline ends. Germline V gene lookup returns CDR1 MNHEY and CDR2 SMNVEV (reference sequence). The DNA of the CDR3 is TGTGCCAGCAGTTTCTTCCCCCAGGGAAACACTGAAGCTTTCTTT. As protein: CASSFFPQGNTEAFF.

The chain is built from TRBV9 and TRBJ2-7, with 9 bases lining up with TRBD2. Germline assignment: CDR1 SGDLS and CDR2 YYNGEE. J lost 6 bases, V lost 0 bases, and 7 bases had no gene match. The CDR3 loop spans 15 amino acids. CDR3 nucleotide sequence: TGTGCCAGCAGCGTAGGCGCTAGCGGGACTAGCGAGCAGTACTTC. Its protein product is CASSVGASGTSEQYF. The full variable domain, its missing parts supplied by reference TRBV9 and TRBJ2-7, is DSGVTQTPKHLITATGQRVTLRCSPRSGDLSVYWYQQSLDQGLQFLIQYYNGEERAKGNILERFSAQQFPDLHSELNLSSLELGDSALYFCASSVGASGTSEQYFGPGTRLTVT.

In DNA form, the CDR3 reads TGCGCCAGCAGCTCGGATTTACAGGGGCACTATGGCTACACCTTC. Its translation: CASSSDLQGHYGYTF. This chain joins TRBV5-1 and TRBJ1-2; TRBD1 matches 7 bases. J lost 3 bases, V lost 3 bases, and 8 bases had no gene match. CDR3 size: 15 residues. CDR1 and CDR2 from the germline V gene are SGHRS and YFSETQ.

The V call is TRBV19, the J call TRBJ2-5; 8 positions match TRBD1. The V segment lost 5 bases and the J segment 2 bases; nucleotides outside the gene matches: 4. Germline V CDR1 and CDR2: LNHDA, SQIVND (reference sequence). The CDR3 is 14 residues long. CDR3 residues: CASSPGTGQETQYF. In DNA form, the CDR3 reads TGTGCCAGTAGTCCCGGGACAGGACAAGAGACCCAGTACTTC.

This clone was picked up one time. The chain couples TRBV7-9 to TRBJ1-3; D remains unclear. The germline V gene has CDR1 SEHNR and CDR2 FQNEAQ (reference sequence). The V end lost 4 bases, the J end lost 0 bases, and 16 bases lay between the germline ends. The length of the CDR3 is 17 residues. The CDR3 DNA reads TGTGCCAGCAGCTCCCGACTAGACGCCATCTCTGGAAACACCATATATTTT. This sequence encodes CASSSRLDAISGNTIYF.

The rearrangement links TRBV6-5 to TRBJ2-1; 9 bases are shared with TRBD2. Germline CDR1 and CDR2: MNHEY and SVGAGI. The CDR3 contains 15 residues. Germline trimming cut 0 bases from V and 7 bases from J; bases unmatched to any gene: 4. CDR3 sequence reads: CASSYSVTSGNEQFF. In DNA, the CDR3 is TGTGCCAGCAGTTACTCGGTGACTAGCGGTAATGAGCAGTTCTTC.

CDR3 nucleotides: TGTGCCAGCGGACAGGGAAATTCACCCCTCCACTTT. As protein: CASGQGNSPLHF. The rearrangement uses TRBV6-5 and TRBJ1-6; 8 positions match TRBD1. J lost 7 bases, V lost 8 bases, and 1 base had no gene match. The CDR3 is 12 amino acids. CDR1 is MNHEY, CDR2 SVGAGI, per germline.

The CDR3 here is CASSLATGLTTDTQYF. CDR3 sequence (DNA): TGTGCCAGCAGCTTGGCGACGGGACTAACCACAGATACGCAGTATTTT. The rearrangement joins TRBV5-4 to TRBJ2-3; TRBD2 agrees at 7 bases. Germline CDR1 reads SGHNT; CDR2 reads YYREEE (reference sequence). The CDR3 runs to 16 residues. Trimming took 0 bases from V and 2 from J; bases not matched to a gene: 6.

The chain couples TRBV28 to TRBJ1-5, with D perhaps TRBD1 (5 bases). The V end lost 2 bases, the J end lost 5 bases, and 10 bases lay between the germline ends. CDR1 and CDR2 from the germline V gene are MDHEN and SYDVKM. The CDR3 has 14 amino acids. CDR3 in DNA: TGTGCCAGCAGTTTAATAGGAGGGGATCAGCCCCAGCATTTT. This gives the protein CASSLIGGDQPQHF.

V is TRBV3-1 (or the pseudogene TRBV3-2) and J is TRBJ1-1, with no clear D. The CDR3 covers 14 residues. Germline loops: CDR1 LGHDT, CDR2 YNNKEL (reference sequence). V lost 2 bases, J lost 1 base, and 8 bases lay in between. This CDR3 reads CASSQPDTNTEAFF. The DNA of the CDR3 is TGTGCCAGCAGCCAACCAGACACGAACACTGAAGCTTTCTTT.

This chain links TRBV28 with TRBJ2-2; D perhaps matches TRBD1 (6 bases). Germline loops: CDR1 MDHEN, CDR2 SYDVKM. The V and J ends lost 8 bases and 0 bases respectively, with 10 bases between them. The CDR3 consists of 14 residues. The CDR3 DNA follows: TGTGCCAGCCTCCGGACAGCGAACACCGGGGAGCTGTTTTTT. Translating it yields CASLRTANTGELFF.

This clone was detected only once. The chain uses TRBV4-1 and TRBJ1-6; 8 bases are a match to TRBD1. Germline V gene lookup returns CDR1 MGHRA and CDR2 YSYEKL. With V trimmed by 0 bases and J by 7 bases, 8 bases remained unmatched. CDR3 size: 17 residues. The CDR3 region has the DNA TGCGCCAGCAGCCAAGATTGGACAGGGACCCCGAATTCACCCCTCCACTTT. Its protein is CASSQDWTGTPNSPLHF.

The chain joins TRBV11-3 to TRBJ2-2; 14 bases fit TRBD2. This CDR3 has 19 residues. The ends lost 3 bases at V and 6 bases at J; junction bases unmatched: 12. Germline V gives CDR1 SGHNT, CDR2 YENEEA. CDR3 sequence (DNA): TGTGCCAGCAGCTTCCGGACTAGCGGGAGGACAAGAACTGCCGGGGAGCTGTTTTTT. It encodes CASSFRTSGRTRTAGELFF.

This chain links TRBV6-4 with TRBJ2-4, with 7 bases identical to TRBD1. The CDR3 covers 16 residues. The V segment lost 6 bases and the J segment 0 bases; nucleotides outside the gene matches: 8. The germline V gene encodes CDR1 MRHNA and CDR2 SNTAGT. CDR3 residues: CASRPGQDEAKNIQYF. In DNA form, the CDR3 reads TGTGCCAGCAGGCCCGGACAGGATGAAGCCAAAAACATTCAGTACTTC.

The V and J genes are TRBV6-2 or TRBV6-3 and TRBJ2-7; 8 bases fit TRBD2. Trimming removed 3 bases from V and 2 bases from J; junction bases left unmatched: 12. The CDR3 is made up of 17 amino acids. Looked up from germline, CDR1 is MNHEY and CDR2 is SVGEGT. CDR3 sequence (DNA): TGTGCCAGCAGTTATATCGCGGGGGGAGCAGGGACCTACGAGCAGTACTTC. Translating gives CASSYIAGGAGTYEQYF.

V gene TRBV28 combines with J gene TRBJ2-7; unclear D gene. Germline CDR1 MDHEN, CDR2 SYDVKM. V was shortened by 6 bases and J by 3 bases, with 21 bases between the two germline ends. The CDR3 consists of 16 residues. CDR3 sequence reads: CASSQLDTSSLYEQYF. The CDR3 DNA follows: TGTGCCAGCAGCCAACTCGACACCTCCTCTCTCTACGAGCAGTACTTC.

The rearrangement links TRBV7-9 to TRBJ2-5; 7 bases agree with TRBD1. The germline CDR1 and CDR2 sequences are SEHNR and FQNEAQ (reference sequence). The CDR3 extends over 17 amino acids. The J segment lost 4 bases and the V segment lost 5 bases, leaving 16 bases of the junction unmatched. CDR3 amino acids: CASSRPQGVGLLETQYF. In nucleotides, the CDR3 is TGTGCCAGCAGCCGACCCCAGGGGGTAGGGCTGTTAGAGACCCAGTACTTC.

The CDR3: CASSVGQLYGYTF. The DNA for the CDR3 is TGTGCCAGCAGCGTAGGACAGCTCTATGGCTACACCTTC. The V gene is TRBV9, the J gene TRBJ1-2, with D maybe TRBD1 (5 bases). The CDR3 is 13 residues long. V was pared by 0 bases and J by 4 bases, with 7 bases between. Germline V gene sequence: CDR1 SGDLS, CDR2 YYNGEE.

The V gene is TRBV12-5, the J gene TRBJ2-5; possible D gene TRBD1, 5 bases. This CDR3 region has 14 residues. CDR1 LGHNT and CDR2 FRNRAP come from the germline V gene. Trimming took 2 bases from V and 5 from J, leaving 12 bases between them. The CDR3 here is CASGLSGATETQYF. CDR3 sequence (DNA): TGTGCTAGTGGTTTGTCTGGGGCTACGGAGACCCAGTACTTC.

V gene TRBV18 combines with J gene TRBJ1-6; possibly TRBD1 for D (6 bases). CDR3 length: 15 amino acids. V gave up 2 bases and J gave up 6 bases, with 11 bases separating them. Germline lookup yields CDR1 KGHSH and CDR2 LQKENI. In DNA form, the CDR3 reads TGTGCCAGCTCACCAACAGGGTCCCGTAATTCACCCCTCCACTTT. This gives the protein CASSPTGSRNSPLHF.

The rearrangement joins TRBV6-6 to TRBJ2-7; TRBD2 aligns across 7 bases. Germline V gene sequence: CDR1 MNHNY, CDR2 SVGAGI (reference sequence). CDR3 length: 15 residues. The V gene end was trimmed by 5 bases and the J gene end by 9 bases; junction bases not matched to a gene: 16. The CDR3 region is CASSRAGTTYEGQYF. The CDR3 nucleotides are TGTGCCAGCAGTCGGGCCGGGACTACCTACGAGGGGCAGTACTTC.

This chain uses TRBV5-4 with TRBJ2-5, with 11 nucleotides matching TRBD2. V lost 4 bases, J lost 5 bases, and 16 bases stayed unmatched. From germline, CDR1 is SGHNT and CDR2 YYREEE (reference sequence). CDR3 length: 18 residues. CDR3 protein: CASSPPGRLAGGGETQYF. CDR3 nucleotides: TGTGCCAGCAGCCCGCCGGGTCGGCTAGCGGGAGGCGGGGAGACCCAGTACTTC. Full variable domain (outside the CDR3, taken from reference TRBV5-4 and TRBJ2-5): ETGVTQSPTHLIKTRGQQVTLRCSSQSGHNTVSWYQQALGQGPQFIFQYYREEENGRGNFPPRFSGLQFPNYSSELNVNALELDDSALYLCASSPPGRLAGGGETQYFGPGTRLLVL.

Only one count was recorded for this clone. This chain links TRBV5-8 with TRBJ2-7; a weak D match, TRBD1 (6 bases). V lost 1 base to trimming and J lost 2 bases, with 10 bases between them. The V gene's germline CDR1 is SGHTS and CDR2 YDEGEE. The CDR3 has 14 residues. The CDR3 nucleotides read TGTGCCAGCAGCTTGACAGGGTTAACCTACGAGCAGTACTTC. Translated: CASSLTGLTYEQYF.

The J gene is TRBJ2-5, the V gene TRBV11-3; possible D gene TRBD1, 5 bases. This CDR3 region has 13 residues. CDR1 is SGHNT, CDR2 YENEEA, per germline. V was shortened by 2 bases and J by 12 bases, with 16 bases between the two germline ends. This chain's CDR3 is CASSLQPAGQEYF. CDR3 DNA sequence: TGTGCCAGCAGCTTACAACCAGCTGGACAAGAGTACTTC.